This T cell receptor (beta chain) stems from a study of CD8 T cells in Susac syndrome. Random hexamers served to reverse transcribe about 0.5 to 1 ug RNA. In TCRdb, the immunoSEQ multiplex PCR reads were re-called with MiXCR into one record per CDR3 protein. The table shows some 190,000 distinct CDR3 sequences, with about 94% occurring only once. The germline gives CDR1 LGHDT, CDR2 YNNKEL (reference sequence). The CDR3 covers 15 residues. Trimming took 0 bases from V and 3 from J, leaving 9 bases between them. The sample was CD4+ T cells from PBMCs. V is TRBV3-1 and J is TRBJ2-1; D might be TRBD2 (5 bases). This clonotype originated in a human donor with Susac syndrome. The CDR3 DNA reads TGTGCCAGCAGCCAAGATGGTGAGGGCTACAATGAGCAGTTCTTC. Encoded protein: CASSQDGEGYNEQFF.